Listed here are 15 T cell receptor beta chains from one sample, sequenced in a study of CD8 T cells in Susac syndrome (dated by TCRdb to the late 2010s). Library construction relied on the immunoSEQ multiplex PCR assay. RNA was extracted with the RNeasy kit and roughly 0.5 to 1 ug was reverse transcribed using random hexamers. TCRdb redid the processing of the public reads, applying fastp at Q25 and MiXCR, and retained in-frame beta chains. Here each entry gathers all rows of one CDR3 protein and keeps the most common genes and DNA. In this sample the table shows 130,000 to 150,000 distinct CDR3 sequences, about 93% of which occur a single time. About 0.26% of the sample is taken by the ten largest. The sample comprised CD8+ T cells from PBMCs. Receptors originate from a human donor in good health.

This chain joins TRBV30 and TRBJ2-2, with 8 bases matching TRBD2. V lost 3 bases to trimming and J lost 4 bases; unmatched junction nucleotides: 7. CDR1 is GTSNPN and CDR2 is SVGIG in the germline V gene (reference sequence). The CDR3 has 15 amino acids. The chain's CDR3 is CAWRLGGRFTGELFF. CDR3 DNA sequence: TGTGCCTGGAGGCTTGGCGGGAGGTTCACCGGGGAGCTGTTTTTT.

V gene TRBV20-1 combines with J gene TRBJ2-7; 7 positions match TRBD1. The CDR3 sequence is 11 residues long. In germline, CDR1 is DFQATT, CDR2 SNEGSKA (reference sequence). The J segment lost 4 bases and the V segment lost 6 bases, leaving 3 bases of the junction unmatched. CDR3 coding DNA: TGCAGTGCACCCAGGGGGTACGAGCAGTACTTC. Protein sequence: CSAPRGYEQYF.

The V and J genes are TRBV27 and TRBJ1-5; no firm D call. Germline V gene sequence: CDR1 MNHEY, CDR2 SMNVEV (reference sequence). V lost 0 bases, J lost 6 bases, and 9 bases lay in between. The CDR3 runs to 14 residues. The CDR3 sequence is CASSLSGYGQPQHF. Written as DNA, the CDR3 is TGTGCCAGCAGTTTATCAGGGTACGGTCAGCCCCAGCATTTT.

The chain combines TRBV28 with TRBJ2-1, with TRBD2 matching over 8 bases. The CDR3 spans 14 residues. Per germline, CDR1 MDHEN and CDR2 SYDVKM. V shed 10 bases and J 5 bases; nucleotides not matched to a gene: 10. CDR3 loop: CATESGRGDNEQFF. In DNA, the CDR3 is TGTGCCACCGAAAGCGGGAGAGGGGACAATGAGCAGTTCTTC.

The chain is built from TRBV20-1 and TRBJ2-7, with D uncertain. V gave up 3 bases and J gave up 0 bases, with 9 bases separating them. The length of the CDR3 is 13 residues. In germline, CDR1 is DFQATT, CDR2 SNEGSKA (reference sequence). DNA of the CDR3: TGCAGTGCTAGTTGGGCTCTCTCCTACGAGCAGTACTTC. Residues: CSASWALSYEQYF.

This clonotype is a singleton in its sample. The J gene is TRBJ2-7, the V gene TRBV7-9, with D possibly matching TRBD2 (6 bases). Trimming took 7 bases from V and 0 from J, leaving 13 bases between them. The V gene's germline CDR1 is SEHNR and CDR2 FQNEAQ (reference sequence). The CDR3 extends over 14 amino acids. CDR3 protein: CASNHPSVSYEQYF. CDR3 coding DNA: TGTGCCAGCAACCACCCTAGCGTCTCCTACGAGCAGTACTTC. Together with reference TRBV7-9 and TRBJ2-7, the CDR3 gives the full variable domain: DTGVSQNPRHKITKRGQNVTFRCDPISEHNRLYWYRQTLGQGPEFLTYFQNEAQLEKSRLLSDRFSAERPKGSFSTLEIQRTEQGDSAMYLCASNHPSVSYEQYFGPGTRLTVT.

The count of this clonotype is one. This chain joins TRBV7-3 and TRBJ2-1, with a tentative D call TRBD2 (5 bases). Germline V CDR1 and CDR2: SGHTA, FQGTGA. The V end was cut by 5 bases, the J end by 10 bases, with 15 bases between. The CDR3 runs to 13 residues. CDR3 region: CASSPADSGEQFF. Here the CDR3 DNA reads TGTGCCAGCAGCCCAGCGGACTCGGGAGAGCAGTTCTTC.

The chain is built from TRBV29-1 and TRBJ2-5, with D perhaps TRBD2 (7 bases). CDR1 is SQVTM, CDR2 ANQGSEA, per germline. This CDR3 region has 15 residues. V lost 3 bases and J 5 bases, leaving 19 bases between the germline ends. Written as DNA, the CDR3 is TGCAGCGTTGAGCCCGGCCGGGGGGCGCGGGAGACCCAGTACTTC. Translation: CSVEPGRGARETQYF.

This CDR3 is CASSSRTSGSTDTQYF. The CDR3 nucleotides are TGTGCCAGCAGCTCCAGGACTAGCGGGAGCACAGATACGCAGTATTTT. The rearrangement links TRBV7-9 to TRBJ2-3; 11 nucleotides line up with TRBD2. V lost 4 bases to trimming and J lost 0 bases; unmatched junction nucleotides: 3. The CDR3 is 16 amino acids. Germline lookup yields CDR1 SEHNR and CDR2 FQNEAQ (reference sequence).

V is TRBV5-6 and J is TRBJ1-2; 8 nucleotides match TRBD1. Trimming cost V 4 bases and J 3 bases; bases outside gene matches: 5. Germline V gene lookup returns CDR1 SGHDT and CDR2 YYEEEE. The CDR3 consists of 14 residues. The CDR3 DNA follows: TGTGCCAGCAGCCCCGCAGGGGGCGACTATGGCTACACCTTC. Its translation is CASSPAGGDYGYTF.

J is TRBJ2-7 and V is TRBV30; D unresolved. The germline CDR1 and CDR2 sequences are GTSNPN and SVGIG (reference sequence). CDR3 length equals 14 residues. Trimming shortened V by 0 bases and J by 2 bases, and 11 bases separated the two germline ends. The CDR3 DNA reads TGTGCCTGGAGTGTAGGGCCGGATCCCTACGAGCAGTACTTC. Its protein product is CAWSVGPDPYEQYF. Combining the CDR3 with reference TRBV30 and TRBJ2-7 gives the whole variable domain SQTIHQWPATLVQPVGSPLSLECTVEGTSNPNLYWYRQAAGRGLQLLFYSVGIGQISSEVPQNLSASRPQDRQFILSSKKLLLSDSGFYLCAWSVGPDPYEQYFGPGTRLTVT.

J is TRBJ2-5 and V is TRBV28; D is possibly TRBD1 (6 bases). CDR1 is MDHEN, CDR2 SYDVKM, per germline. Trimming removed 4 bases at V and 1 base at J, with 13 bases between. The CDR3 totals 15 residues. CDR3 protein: CASSSRTDFQETQYF. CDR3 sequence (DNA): TGTGCCAGCAGTTCTCGGACAGACTTCCAAGAGACCCAGTACTTC.

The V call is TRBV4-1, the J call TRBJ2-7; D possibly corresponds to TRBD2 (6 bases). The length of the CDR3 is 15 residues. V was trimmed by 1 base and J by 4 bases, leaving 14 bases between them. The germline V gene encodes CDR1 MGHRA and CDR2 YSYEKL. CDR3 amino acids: CASSQGLGLGYEQYF. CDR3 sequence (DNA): TGCGCCAGCAGCCAAGGACTGGGACTGGGATACGAGCAGTACTTC.

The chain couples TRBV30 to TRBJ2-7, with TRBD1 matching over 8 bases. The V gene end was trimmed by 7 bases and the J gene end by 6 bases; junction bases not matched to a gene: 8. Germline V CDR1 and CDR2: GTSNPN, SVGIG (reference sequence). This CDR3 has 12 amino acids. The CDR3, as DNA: TGTGCCTTCCACAGGGGGATTGGCGAGCAGTACTTC. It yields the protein CAFHRGIGEQYF.

The CDR3 protein is CASSHGQGLTEAFF. In DNA, the CDR3 is TGTGCCAGCAGCCACGGACAGGGTTTGACTGAAGCTTTCTTT. The chain joins TRBV11-2 to TRBJ1-1, with 8 bases lining up with TRBD1. With V trimmed by 5 bases and J by 5 bases, 7 bases remained unmatched. CDR1 SGHAT and CDR2 FQNNGV come from the germline V gene. CDR3 length: 14 residues.